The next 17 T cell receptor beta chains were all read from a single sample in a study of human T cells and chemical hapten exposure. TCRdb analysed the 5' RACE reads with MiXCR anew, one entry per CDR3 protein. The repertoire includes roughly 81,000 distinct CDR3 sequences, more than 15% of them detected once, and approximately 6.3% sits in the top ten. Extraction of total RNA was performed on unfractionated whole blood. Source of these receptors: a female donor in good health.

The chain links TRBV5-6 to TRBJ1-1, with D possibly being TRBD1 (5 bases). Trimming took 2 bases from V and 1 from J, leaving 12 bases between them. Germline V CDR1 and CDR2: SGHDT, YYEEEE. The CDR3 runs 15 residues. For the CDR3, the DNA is TGTGCCAGCAGCTTTAGGAGGGGCGCGAACACTGAAGCTTTCTTT. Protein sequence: CASSFRRGANTEAFF.

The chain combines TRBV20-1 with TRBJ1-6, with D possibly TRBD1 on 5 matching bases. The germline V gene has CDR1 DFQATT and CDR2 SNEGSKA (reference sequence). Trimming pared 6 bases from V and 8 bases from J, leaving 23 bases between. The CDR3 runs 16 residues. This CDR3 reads CSARPGGTGRDSPLHF. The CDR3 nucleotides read TGCAGTGCAAGACCAGGAGGGACGGGCAGGGATTCACCCCTCCACTTT.

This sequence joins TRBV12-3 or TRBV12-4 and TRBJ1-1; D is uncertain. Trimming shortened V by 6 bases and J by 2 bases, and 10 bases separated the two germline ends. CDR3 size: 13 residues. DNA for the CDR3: TGTGCCAGCAGCTGGGGAGAAAACACTGAAGCTTTCTTT. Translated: CASSWGENTEAFF.

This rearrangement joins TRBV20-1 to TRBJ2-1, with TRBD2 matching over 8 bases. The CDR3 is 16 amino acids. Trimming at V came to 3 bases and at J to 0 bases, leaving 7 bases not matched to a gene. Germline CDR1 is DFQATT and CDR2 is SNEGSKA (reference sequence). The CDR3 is CSARRRLAHSYNEQFF. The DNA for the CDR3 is TGCAGTGCTAGGAGGAGACTAGCGCACTCCTACAATGAGCAGTTCTTC.

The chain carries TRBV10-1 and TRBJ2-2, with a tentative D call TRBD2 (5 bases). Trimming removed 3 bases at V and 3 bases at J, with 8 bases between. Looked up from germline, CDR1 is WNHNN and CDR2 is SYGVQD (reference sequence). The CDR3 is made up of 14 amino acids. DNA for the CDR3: TGCGCCAGCAGTGACTCGGACTACACCGGGGAGCTGTTTTTT. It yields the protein CASSDSDYTGELFF.

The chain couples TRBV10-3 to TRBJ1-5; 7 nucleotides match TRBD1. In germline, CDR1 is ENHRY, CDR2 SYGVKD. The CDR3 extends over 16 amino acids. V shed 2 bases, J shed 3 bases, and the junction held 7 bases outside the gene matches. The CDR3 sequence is CAISETLGTVNQPQHF. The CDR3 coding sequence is TGTGCCATCAGTGAGACCTTAGGGACAGTCAATCAGCCCCAGCATTTT.

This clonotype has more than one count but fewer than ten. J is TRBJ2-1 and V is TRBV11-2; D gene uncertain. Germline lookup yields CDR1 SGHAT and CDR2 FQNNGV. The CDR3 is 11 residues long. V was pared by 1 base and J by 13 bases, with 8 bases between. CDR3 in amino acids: CASSLASAQFF. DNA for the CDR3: TGTGCCAGCAGCTTAGCCTCCGCTCAGTTCTTC.

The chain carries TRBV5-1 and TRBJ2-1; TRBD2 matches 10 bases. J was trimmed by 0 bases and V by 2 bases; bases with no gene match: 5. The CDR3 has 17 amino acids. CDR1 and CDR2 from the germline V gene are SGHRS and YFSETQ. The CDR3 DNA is TGCGCCAGCAGCTTCTCTCCTAGCGGGAGCTCCTACAATGAGCAGTTCTTC. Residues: CASSFSPSGSSYNEQFF.

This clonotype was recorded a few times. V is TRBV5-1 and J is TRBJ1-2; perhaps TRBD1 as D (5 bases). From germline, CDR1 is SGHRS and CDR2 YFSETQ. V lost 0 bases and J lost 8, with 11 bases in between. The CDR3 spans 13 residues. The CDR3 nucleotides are TGCGCCAGCAGCTTGGACAGGACCCAGGGCTACACCTTC. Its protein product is CASSLDRTQGYTF.

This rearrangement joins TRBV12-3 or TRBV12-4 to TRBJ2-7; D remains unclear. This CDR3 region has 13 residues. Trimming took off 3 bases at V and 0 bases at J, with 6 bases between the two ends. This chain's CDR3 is CASSLKHSYEQYF. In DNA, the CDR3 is TGTGCCAGCAGTTTGAAGCACTCCTACGAGCAGTACTTC.

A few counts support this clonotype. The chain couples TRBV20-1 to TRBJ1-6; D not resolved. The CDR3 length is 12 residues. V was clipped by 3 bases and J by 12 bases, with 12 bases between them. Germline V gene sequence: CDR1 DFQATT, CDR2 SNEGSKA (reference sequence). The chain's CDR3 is CSARQQSEPLHF. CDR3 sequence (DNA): TGCAGTGCTAGGCAGCAATCCGAACCCCTCCACTTT.

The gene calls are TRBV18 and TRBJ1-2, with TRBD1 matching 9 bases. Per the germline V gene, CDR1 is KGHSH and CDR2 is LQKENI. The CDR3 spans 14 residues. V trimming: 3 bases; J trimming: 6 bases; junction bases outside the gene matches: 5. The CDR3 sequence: CASSPGQGVDGYTF. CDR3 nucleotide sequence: TGTGCCAGCTCACCGGGACAGGGAGTAGATGGCTACACCTTC.

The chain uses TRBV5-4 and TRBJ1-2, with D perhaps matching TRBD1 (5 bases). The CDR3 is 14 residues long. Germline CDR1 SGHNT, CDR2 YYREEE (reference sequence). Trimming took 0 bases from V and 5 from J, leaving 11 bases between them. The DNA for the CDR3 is TGTGCCAGCAGCTTGGAACGGACACTGTATGGCTACACCTTC. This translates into CASSLERTLYGYTF.

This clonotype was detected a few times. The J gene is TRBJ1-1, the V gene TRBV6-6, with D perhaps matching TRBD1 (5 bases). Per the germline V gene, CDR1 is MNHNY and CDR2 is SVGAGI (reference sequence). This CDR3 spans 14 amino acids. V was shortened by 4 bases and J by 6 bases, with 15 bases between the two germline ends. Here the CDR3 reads CASSLGTATPEAFF. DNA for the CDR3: TGTGCCAGCAGTTTGGGGACGGCGACTCCTGAAGCTTTCTTT.

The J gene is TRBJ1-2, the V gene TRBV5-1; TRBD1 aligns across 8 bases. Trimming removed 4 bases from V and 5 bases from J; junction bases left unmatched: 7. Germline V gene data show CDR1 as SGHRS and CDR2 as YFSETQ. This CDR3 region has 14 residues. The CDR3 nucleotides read TGCGCCAGCAGCAGTGGACAGGGTCGGTATGGCTACACCTTC. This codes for CASSSGQGRYGYTF.

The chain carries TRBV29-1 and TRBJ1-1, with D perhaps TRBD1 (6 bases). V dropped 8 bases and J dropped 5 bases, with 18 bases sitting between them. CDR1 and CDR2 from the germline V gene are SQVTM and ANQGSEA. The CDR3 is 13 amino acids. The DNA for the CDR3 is TGCAGCATTTGGACAGTTACGCGGACTGAAGCTTTCTTT. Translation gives CSIWTVTRTEAFF.

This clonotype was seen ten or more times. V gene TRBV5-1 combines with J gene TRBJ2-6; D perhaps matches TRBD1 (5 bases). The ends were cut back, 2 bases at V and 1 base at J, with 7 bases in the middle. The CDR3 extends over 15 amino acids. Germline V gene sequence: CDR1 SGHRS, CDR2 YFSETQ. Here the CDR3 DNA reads TGCGCCAGCAGCTTACAGGCGTCTGGGGCCAACGTCCTGACTTTC. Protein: CASSLQASGANVLTF.